Listed here is a single T cell receptor beta chain. This clonotype was seen a few times. Which antigen it targets is not known. No qualities accompany the bases; no much larger clone lies one base away. The sample belongs to a study of T-cell reconstitution after alpha-beta-depleted transplantation in children listed by TCRdb under 2016. Background on the whole study: Using TCR repertoire profiling, the study followed T-cell immune reconstitution in a quantitative way in children after TCRalphabeta/CD19-depleted allogeneic hematopoietic cell transplantation.

Results the study describes overall, beyond this receptor: In some patients, the high TCRbeta diversity seen at day 60 was put down to recipient T cells and intrathymic progenitors that had survived conditioning. The frequencies of hyperexpanded clones fell over the following months, and after one year, T-cell counts and TCRbeta diversity were mostly attributed to newly produced T cells. Apparently early alphabetaT-cell count recovery about two months after transplant reportedly relied on only several hundred rapidly expanded clones derived from non-depleted graft cells.

The sample's treatment or condition label, in plain terms: allogeneic hematopoietic cell transplantation with graft depleted of TCRalphabeta T cells and CD19 B cells. The children who served as transplant recipients had been given grafts of TCRalphabeta/CD19-depleted allogeneic hematopoietic cells. Library preparation used PCR. Sequencing relied on an Illumina HiSeq 2500. Molecular barcoding was employed in the preparation of TCR libraries, with unique molecular identifiers being used to normalize TCRbeta repertoire quantification. The public reads were run again by TCRdb, first through fastp at Q25 and then through MiXCR, and only productive beta chains were kept. Rows merge per CDR3 protein into single entries with the most common DNA and genes. The sample records 500,000 or so distinct CDR3 sequences, roughly 11% of which are singletons. The ten most abundant clones make up approximately 15% of the sample.

V is reduced by 1 base and J by 7 bases, leaving a spacing of 23 bases between them. Taken from cysteine to phenylalanine, the CDR3 has 17 residues. Only CDR3 DNA is held: 51 bases, read in frame from base 1. The germline V gene (reference sequence) sets CDR1 to SGHKS and CDR2 to YYEKEE. This clonotype originated in a female patient aged 2-10 years who had a stem cell transplant for aplastic anemia, so the T cells may come from the graft donor. The source material was PBMCs, mostly from graft donor cells, sampled 180 days after TCRalphabeta/CD19-depleted stem cell transplant. The chain is assembled from TRBV5-5 and TRBJ2-5; the D gene cannot be named for sure. The DNA sequence is as follows: TGTGCCAGCAGCTTGTTTCTGTTAGCTGGGGTCGGCGGGACCCAGTACTTC. This translates into CASSLFLLAGVGGTQYF.